This T cell receptor beta chain was found in a study of cytomegalovirus exposure and HLA in healthy donors. Overall study results and limits: For most subjects, TCR beta sequences were reported to predict HLA-A and HLA-B alleles with accuracy.

Amplification used 60 Vbeta primers and 13 Jbeta primers. Some clones are missing from TCRdb's copy, which holds only in-frame ones; the method was immunoSEQ multiplex PCR. The data show some 76,000 clones, 70% to 90% seen once. The CDR3 covers 16 residues. Germline CDR1 reads SGHRS; CDR2 reads YFSETQ. With 3 bases clipped from V and 3 bases from J, the junction kept 4 bases outside the gene matches. With regard to this clone: Its antigen is as yet unknown.

The V call is TRBV5-1, the J call TRBJ2-2; 11 bases are a match to TRBD2. The sequence was obtained from a woman aged 25 to 39 in good health and CMV-seronegative. Input material: PBMCs. For the CDR3, the DNA is TGCGCCAGCAGCTCTAGCGGGAGGAGTCACACCGGGGAGCTGTTTTTT. Encoded protein: CASSSSGRSHTGELFF.